This section outlines one T cell receptor (beta chain) sequence together with its context. Antigen specificity is unknown. The CDR3 covers 14 residues. With 0 bases removed from V and 7 bases from J, the gap between germline ends came to 10 bases. Germline V gives CDR1 SGHTA, CDR2 FQGTGA. The data were obtained in a study of cytomegalovirus exposure and HLA in healthy donors. PCR primers comprised 60 Vbeta and 13 Jbeta primers. Clones were sequenced by immunoSEQ multiplex PCR, and TCRdb holds only the in-frame ones, with some missing. The table includes 150,000 to 200,000 clones, roughly 87% detected once. Study-wide results and caveats: When analyzed later, the rates of TCR association showed variation by HLA locus, with DRB1 the most and HLA-C the fewest. On later analysis, the bulk of CMV-associated TCR beta chains appeared to be HLA-restricted.

V gene TRBV7-3 combines with J gene TRBJ2-1; D gene uncertain. The clonotype was recovered from a boy aged 2-9 years in good health and CMV-seronegative. Material for sequencing was PBMCs. The CDR3 DNA follows: TGTGCCAGCAGCTTAACGCCTGGAGAAAATGAGCAGTTCTTC. It translates to CASSLTPGENEQFF.